This T cell receptor beta chain comes out of a study of cytomegalovirus exposure and HLA in healthy donors. Study observations and caveats: It was around 160 TCR beta chains that were listed as cytomegalovirus-associated.

Comment on this clone: The antigen is unknown.

Clones were read by immunoSEQ multiplex PCR, and TCRdb kept only the in-frame ones, dropping some. The table includes 150,000 to 200,000 clones, roughly 86% detected once. After removal of 5 bases from V and 7 bases from J, the junction contained 17 bases not matched to a gene. This CDR3 has 17 residues. CDR1 is SGHNT and CDR2 is YENEEA in the germline V gene. The source is a man aged 30 to 45 in good health and CMV-seropositive. The sequenced sample consisted of PBMCs. The rearrangement joins TRBV11-3 to TRBJ2-1, with 7 nucleotides matching TRBD2. This CDR3 reads CASSPGTRGRGGNEQFF. CDR3 bases: TGTGCCAGCAGCCCTGGCACCCGGGGACGGGGAGGGAATGAGCAGTTCTTC.